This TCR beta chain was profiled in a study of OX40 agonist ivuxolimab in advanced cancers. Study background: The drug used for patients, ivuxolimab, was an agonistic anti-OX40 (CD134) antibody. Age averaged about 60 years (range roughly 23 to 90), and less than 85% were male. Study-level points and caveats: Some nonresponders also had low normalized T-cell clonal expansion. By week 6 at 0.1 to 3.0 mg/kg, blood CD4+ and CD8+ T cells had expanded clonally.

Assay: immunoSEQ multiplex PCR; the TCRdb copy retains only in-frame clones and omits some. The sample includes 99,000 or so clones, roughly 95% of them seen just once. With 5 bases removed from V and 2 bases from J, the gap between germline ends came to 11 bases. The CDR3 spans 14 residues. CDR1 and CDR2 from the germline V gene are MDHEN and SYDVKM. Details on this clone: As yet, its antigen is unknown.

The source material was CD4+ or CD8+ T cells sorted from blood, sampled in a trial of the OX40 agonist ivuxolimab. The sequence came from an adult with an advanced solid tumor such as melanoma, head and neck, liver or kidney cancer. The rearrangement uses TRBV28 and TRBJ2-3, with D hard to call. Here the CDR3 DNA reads TGTGCCAGCAGTGCCAGACACTTCACAGATACGCAGTATTTT. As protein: CASSARHFTDTQYF.